Below are 29 T cell receptor beta chains sequenced from a single sample in a study of T cell repertoires in cytomegalovirus infection. These TCRs' antigens remain unknown. TCRdb processed the reads anew with MiXCR; each CDR3 protein has one entry. Of about 570,000 distinct CDR3 sequences detected, around two fifths appear once; the ten largest clones hold over 45%. This material consisted of cultured PBMCs, taken from culture after CMV antigen stimulation. These receptors all stem from a human donor in good health (CMV status not recorded). Some clones in this sample may be carry-over from other donors' samples.

The genes are TRBV6-6 and TRBJ2-3; D ambiguous. Germline lookup yields CDR1 MNHNY and CDR2 SVGAGI (reference sequence). The CDR3 spans 16 residues. The ends were cut back, 0 bases at V and 4 bases at J, with 14 bases in the middle. The CDR3: CASSYSSVGFPDTQYF. For the CDR3, the DNA is TGTGCCAGCAGTTACTCGAGCGTTGGCTTTCCAGATACGCAGTATTTT.

The chain has TRBV4-3 and TRBJ2-1; 7 bases map to TRBD2. The CDR3 is 15 amino acids. Trimming removed 0 bases from V and 5 bases from J; junction bases left unmatched: 4. Germline V gives CDR1 LGHNA, CDR2 YSLEER. In DNA form, the CDR3 reads TGCGCCAGCAGCCAAGAATCACTAGCGCACAATGAGCAGTTCTTC. Residues: CASSQESLAHNEQFF.

This clonotype was found a few times. This chain connects TRBV7-2 to TRBJ1-2, with a possible D match to TRBD1 (6 bases). Trimming cost V 5 bases and J 3 bases, with 16 bases left between them. Germline lookup yields CDR1 SGHTA and CDR2 FQGNSA. This CDR3 has 15 residues. In DNA, the CDR3 is TGTGCCAGCAGCCAACTAGACAGGCGGGACTATGGCTACACCTTC. Protein sequence: CASSQLDRRDYGYTF.

This clonotype was detected only a few times. The chain is built from TRBV6-1 and TRBJ2-1; 11 nucleotides agree with TRBD2. CDR3 length equals 14 residues. The germline V gene has CDR1 MNHNS and CDR2 SASEGT. V gave up 3 bases and J gave up 6 bases; unmatched junction bases: 1. CDR3 coding DNA: TGTGCCAGCAGTGATAGCGGGAGGGCCAATGAGCAGTTCTTC. Encoded protein: CASSDSGRANEQFF.

The CDR3 nucleotides are TGCAGTGCATCAGATGGGGGGGGGCGGGGGAATGAGCAGTTCTTC. Translation gives CSASDGGGRGNEQFF. The chain uses TRBV20-1 and TRBJ2-1, with D possibly matching TRBD2 (7 bases). The CDR3 is 15 amino acids. Germline V gene data show CDR1 as DFQATT and CDR2 as SNEGSKA (reference sequence). The V gene lost 6 bases and the J gene lost 7 bases, with 22 bases spanning the gap.

The chain recombines TRBV7-9 with TRBJ2-1; possible D gene TRBD2, 5 bases. From germline, CDR1 is SEHNR and CDR2 FQNEAQ (reference sequence). V dropped 5 bases and J dropped 0 bases, with 20 bases sitting between them. CDR3 length equals 18 residues. This CDR3 is CASSAPGSAEPSYNEQFF. Written as DNA, the CDR3 is TGTGCCAGCAGCGCCCCGGGGTCTGCAGAACCCTCCTACAATGAGCAGTTCTTC. Combining the CDR3 with reference TRBV7-9 and TRBJ2-1 gives the whole variable domain DTGVSQNPRHKITKRGQNVTFRCDPISEHNRLYWYRQTLGQGPEFLTYFQNEAQLEKSRLLSDRFSAERPKGSFSTLEIQRTEQGDSAMYLCASSAPGSAEPSYNEQFFGPGTRLTVL.

The chain couples TRBV7-8 to TRBJ2-1; a weak D match, TRBD1 (6 bases). The CDR3 covers 15 residues. V dropped 3 bases and J dropped 5 bases, with 14 bases sitting between them. The germline V gene has CDR1 SGHVS and CDR2 FQNEAQ. CDR3 amino acids: CASSFGRGTHNEQFF. The CDR3 coding sequence is TGTGCCAGCAGCTTCGGCAGGGGAACTCACAATGAGCAGTTCTTC.

This clonotype was observed a handful of times. The gene calls are TRBV12-3 or TRBV12-4 and TRBJ1-5; D unresolved. V lost 2 bases, J lost 4 bases, and 9 bases lay in between. This CDR3 has 14 residues. CDR3 nucleotides: TGTGCCAGCAGTTTATTATTGGTAAATCAGCCCCAGCATTTT. It codes for CASSLLLVNQPQHF.

The chain couples TRBV24-1 to TRBJ2-3; D may be TRBD2 (5 bases). The CDR3 runs to 15 residues. The germline V gene encodes CDR1 KGHDR and CDR2 SFDVKD. Trimming cost V 3 bases and J 3 bases, with 12 bases left between them. CDR3 DNA sequence: TGTGCCACCAGTGATCCGGGATACGGAACAGATACGCAGTATTTT. Its protein product is CATSDPGYGTDTQYF.

This rearrangement joins TRBV7-2 to TRBJ2-5; 14 nucleotides match TRBD2. The V gene's germline CDR1 is SGHTA and CDR2 FQGNSA. Unmatched junction bases numbered 2, after V lost 8 bases and J lost 3 bases. The CDR3 covers 14 residues. For the CDR3, the DNA is TGTGCCAGCGGACTAGCGGGGGGAGAAGAGACCCAGTACTTC. It yields the protein CASGLAGGEETQYF. The whole variable domain, remainder taken from reference TRBV7-2 and TRBJ2-5, is GAGVSQSPSNKVTEKGKDVELRCDPISGHTALYWYRQSLGQGLEFLIYFQGNSAPDKSGLPSDRFSAERTGGSVSTLTIQRTQQEDSAVYLCASGLAGGEETQYFGPGTRLLVL.

This chain joins TRBV7-2 and TRBJ1-2; D is unresolved. This CDR3 has 15 residues. Looked up from germline, CDR1 is SGHTA and CDR2 is FQGNSA. V was pared by 2 bases and J by 7 bases, with 17 bases between. CDR3 region: CASSLSPGTSTGYTF. CDR3 nucleotides: TGTGCCAGCAGCTTATCCCCAGGCACGTCTACTGGCTACACCTTC.

The V and J genes are TRBV28 and TRBJ1-1; a weak D match, TRBD1 (5 bases). The CDR3 has 15 amino acids. V lost 5 bases to trimming and J lost 3 bases, with 16 bases between them. The germline V gene has CDR1 MDHEN and CDR2 SYDVKM. CDR3 protein: CASSPPGTVYTEAFF. CDR3 bases: TGTGCCAGCAGTCCCCCCGGGACGGTATACACTGAAGCTTTCTTT.

The chain's CDR3 is CASSSDRFTKNIQYF. The CDR3 DNA is TGTGCCAGCAGTTCCGACAGATTTACCAAAAACATTCAGTACTTC. The V call is TRBV6-2 or TRBV6-3, the J call TRBJ2-4; maybe TRBD1 (5 bases). Trimming left V 4 bases short and J 2 bases short, with 12 bases between. The CDR3 is 15 amino acids. CDR1 and CDR2 from the germline V gene are MNHEY and SVGEGT.

This clonotype was observed a handful of times. The rearrangement joins TRBV7-2 to TRBJ2-2; 9 positions agree with TRBD2. This CDR3 is built from 19 residues. Germline lookup yields CDR1 SGHTA and CDR2 FQGNSA. V lost 2 bases, J lost 2 bases, and 12 bases stayed unmatched. CDR3 residues: CASSLRSPGGGANTGELFF. CDR3 DNA: TGTGCCAGCAGCTTAAGGTCCCCGGGCGGGGGGGCTAACACCGGGGAGCTGTTTTTT.

The V and J genes are TRBV5-1 and TRBJ2-3, with unresolved D. CDR1 and CDR2 (germline): SGHRS, YFSETQ. This CDR3 has 16 residues. Trimming cost V 5 bases and J 1 base, with 17 bases left between them. The CDR3 here is CASSPASVLGTDTQYF. The CDR3 DNA follows: TGCGCCAGCAGTCCGGCATCCGTTCTGGGCACAGATACGCAGTATTTT.

This chain joins TRBV19 and TRBJ2-5; no definite D call. This CDR3 spans 17 amino acids. Trimming removed 3 bases from V and 3 bases from J, with 20 bases in between. In germline, CDR1 is LNHDA, CDR2 SQIVND (reference sequence). The DNA of the CDR3 is TGTGCCAGTAGTATTTCCCCGAGGTTGATCGGAAAAGAGACCCAGTACTTC. Protein product: CASSISPRLIGKETQYF.

The genes are TRBV30 and TRBJ1-5, with D perhaps TRBD1 (5 bases). The CDR3 extends over 12 amino acids. Germline values: CDR1 GTSNPN, CDR2 SVGIG (reference sequence). Trimming stripped 4 bases from V and 7 bases from J, with 11 bases between. The CDR3 DNA reads TGTGCCTGGAACCTGAGGGGACAGCCCCAGCATTTT. This translates into CAWNLRGQPQHF. The full variable domain, rest sourced from reference TRBV30 and TRBJ1-5, is SQTIHQWPATLVQPVGSPLSLECTVEGTSNPNLYWYRQAAGRGLQLLFYSVGIGQISSEVPQNLSASRPQDRQFILSSKKLLLSDSGFYLCAWNLRGQPQHFGDGTRLSIL.

This clonotype has a handful of counts. The chain uses TRBV5-4 and TRBJ2-3; tentatively, D is TRBD2 (5 bases). The CDR3 consists of 14 residues. Germline V gene data show CDR1 as SGHNT and CDR2 as YYREEE (reference sequence). V was cut by 3 bases and J by 4 bases, with 12 bases left in between. DNA of the CDR3: TGTGCCAGCAGCTCGAGGGTGTCAGCAGATACGCAGTATTTT. Translating gives CASSSRVSADTQYF. The full variable domain, with the rest looked up from reference TRBV5-4 and TRBJ2-3, is ETGVTQSPTHLIKTRGQQVTLRCSSQSGHNTVSWYQQALGQGPQFIFQYYREEENGRGNFPPRFSGLQFPNYSSELNVNALELDDSALYLCASSSRVSADTQYFGPGTRLTVL.

The CDR3 loop is CASRRLHETGEAFF. CDR3 nucleotide sequence: TGTGCCAGCAGACGTCTACATGAGACGGGTGAAGCTTTCTTT. This rearrangement joins TRBV6-1 to TRBJ1-1; D is undetermined. CDR1 is MNHNS, CDR2 SASEGT, per germline. The CDR3 has 14 residues. With 6 bases removed from V and 7 bases from J, the gap between germline ends came to 18 bases.

V is TRBV19 and J is TRBJ2-3; unclear D gene. V was clipped by 3 bases and J by 6 bases, with 7 bases between them. There are 12 residues in the CDR3. Germline CDR1 is LNHDA and CDR2 is SQIVND (reference sequence). The CDR3 loop is CASSMVADTQYF. The CDR3 DNA reads TGTGCCAGTAGTATGGTTGCGGATACGCAGTATTTT.

This clonotype came up once. This chain links TRBV4-1 with TRBJ1-2; no clear D gene. Germline assignment: CDR1 MGHRA and CDR2 YSYEKL. V was trimmed by 1 base and J by 7 bases, leaving 22 bases between them. CDR3 size: 17 residues. CDR3 DNA sequence: TGCGCCAGCAGCCAAGCGCCCGTCGGGATCCCGAGTCCTGGCTACACCTTC. It yields the protein CASSQAPVGIPSPGYTF.

This clonotype was counted ten times or more. The V call is TRBV7-2, the J call TRBJ1-1; TRBD1 might be the D (5 bases). The germline V gene encodes CDR1 SGHTA and CDR2 FQGNSA. CDR3 length: 15 residues. The V end lost 3 bases, the J end lost 2 bases, and 13 bases lay between the germline ends. For the CDR3, the DNA is TGTGCCAGCAGCTTCTCGACAGTTCTTAACACTGAAGCTTTCTTT. Translating gives CASSFSTVLNTEAFF.

The rearrangement links TRBV12-3 or TRBV12-4 to TRBJ1-5; D call uncertain. The germline V and J ends were trimmed by 5 bases and 2 bases, with 4 bases remaining between them. The CDR3 runs 12 residues. CDR3 coding DNA: TGTGCCAGCAGTGAGCGCAATCAGCCCCAGCATTTT. Its protein product is CASSERNQPQHF.

V is TRBV4-3 and J is TRBJ2-3, with 15 positions matching TRBD2. Germline values: CDR1 LGHNA, CDR2 YSLEER. The J segment lost 4 bases and the V segment lost 2 bases, leaving 7 bases of the junction unmatched. This CDR3 is 18 amino acids long. The CDR3 loop reads CASSQLGLAGGQADTQYF. In DNA, the CDR3 is TGCGCCAGCAGCCAACTCGGACTAGCGGGAGGGCAAGCAGATACGCAGTATTTT.

The gene calls are TRBV6-1 and TRBJ1-2, with no clear D. Deletions cut 4 bases from V and 8 bases from J, with 11 bases between. The CDR3 totals 12 residues. The germline CDR1 and CDR2 sequences are MNHNS and SASEGT. The DNA of the CDR3 is TGTGCCAGCAGTGTAGGGTGGGGAGGCTACACCTTC. This translates into CASSVGWGGYTF.

The genes are TRBV29-1 and TRBJ1-1, with D unresolved. V was clipped by 8 bases and J by 5 bases, with 18 bases between them. Germline V lookup: CDR1 SQVTM, CDR2 ANQGSEA. CDR3 length equals 13 residues. The CDR3 DNA reads as TGCAGCTCTGCGGGATCCCTGGGAACTGAAGCTTTCTTT. It specifies CSSAGSLGTEAFF.

The chain links TRBV6-1 to TRBJ2-1, with a tentative D call TRBD2 (5 bases). There are 15 residues in the CDR3. Germline CDR1 MNHNS, CDR2 SASEGT. V lost 9 bases and J lost 0, with 15 bases in between. The CDR3 sequence is CASTIQRDSYNEQFF. CDR3 coding DNA: TGTGCCAGTACAATACAGAGGGACTCCTACAATGAGCAGTTCTTC.

The V and J genes are TRBV7-8 and TRBJ2-6, with TRBD1 matching over 11 bases. V was pared by 4 bases and J by 2 bases, with 16 bases of the junction left unmatched. Germline values: CDR1 SGHVS, CDR2 FQNEAQ. The CDR3 runs 21 residues. The CDR3 coding sequence is TGTGCCAGCAGCTCTCCTGGGGTCCCGGGACAGGGGGTTCCTGGGGCCAACGTCCTGACTTTC. Encoded protein: CASSSPGVPGQGVPGANVLTF.

This clonotype was detected many times. The rearrangement links TRBV7-2 to TRBJ1-4, with TRBD1 identical over 7 bases. The CDR3 sequence is 14 residues long. V shed 4 bases, J shed 7 bases, and the junction held 6 bases outside the gene matches. Germline-derived CDR1 and CDR2 are SGHTA and FQGNSA. CDR3 region: CASSSGAGGEKLFF. The CDR3 DNA sequence: TGTGCCAGCAGCTCGGGGGCAGGGGGTGAAAAACTGTTTTTT.